The rows below give T cell receptor beta chains drawn from one sample of a study of T cell repertoires in cytomegalovirus infection. Using its own MiXCR run on the reads, TCRdb lists one record per CDR3 protein. This table has about 440,000 distinct CDR3 sequences, 30% to 40% appearing once. Specimen: PBMCs. These receptor sequences come from a human donor in good health (CMV status not recorded). Some clones in this sample may be carry-over from other donors' samples. Each CDR3 is given with its conserved first and last residue. Fields, in order: V gene, J gene, clone size, D gene, CDR3 protein, CDR3 DNA. D genes are given only for firm matches. The size entry is marked missing in some rows and otherwise reads once, few, many or a size class.

>TRBV7-2|TRBJ1-4|many|-
CASSLEGGSYEKLFF
TGTGCCAGCAGCTTAGAGGGGGGCTCGTATGAAAAACTGTTTTTT
>TRBV12-5|TRBJ1-3|-|-
CASGLEGTRGNTIYF
TGTGCTAGTGGTTTGGAGGGGACACGCGGAAACACCATATATTTT
>TRBV20-1|TRBJ2-3|few|-
CSASGGFRTDTQYF
TGCAGTGCTAGTGGGGGATTTCGCACAGATACGCAGTATTTT
>TRBV27|TRBJ2-5|few|TRBD1
CASSIDRGETQYF
TGTGCCAGCAGTATCGACAGGGGCGAGACCCAGTACTTC
>TRBV12-3/TRBV12-4|TRBJ2-6|many|-
CASTGAWGNSGANVLTF
TGTGCCAGCACCGGGGCTTGGGGGAACTCTGGGGCCAACGTCCTGACTTTC
>TRBV7-9|TRBJ1-5|-|TRBD1
CASSQTGENQHF
TGTGCCAGCAGCCAGACAGGGGAAAACCAGCATTTT
>TRBV29-1|TRBJ1-2|-|-
CSVDRRLYGYTF
TGCAGCGTTGATCGGCGACTGTATGGCTACACCTTC
>TRBV27|TRBJ1-5|few|-
CASSVGRDSIKPQHF
TGTGCCAGCAGTGTAGGCCGGGACTCCATCAAACCCCAGCATTTT
>TRBV7-9|TRBJ1-5|-|TRBD1
CASSESRSGTGVQPQHF
TGTGCCAGCAGCGAATCTCGATCCGGGACAGGGGTTCAGCCCCAGCATTTT
>TRBV12-3/TRBV12-4|TRBJ1-6|few|-
CASKEGGSYNSPLHF
TGTGCCAGCAAAGAAGGAGGCTCCTATAATTCACCCCTCCACTTT
>TRBV10-3|TRBJ2-7|many|-
CAISESAGSFEQYF
TGTGCCATCAGTGAGTCAGCAGGGTCCTTTGAGCAGTACTTC
>TRBV6-2/TRBV6-3|TRBJ1-4|few|-
CASSSRAALGEKLFF
TGTGCCAGCAGTTCTCGGGCCGCCCTAGGGGAAAAACTGTTTTTT
>TRBV7-2|TRBJ2-7|-|-
CASSLGRQPYEQYF
TGTGCCAGCAGCTTAGGGCGACAGCCCTACGAGCAGTACTTC
>TRBV20-1|TRBJ2-7|once|TRBD2
CSAGSGGTYEQYF
TGCAGTGCAGGCAGCGGGGGTACCTACGAGCAGTACTTC
>TRBV6-5|TRBJ1-3|-|TRBD1
CASSRGRTGGLNTIYF
TGTGCCAGTTCCAGGGGCCGGACAGGGGGCTTAAACACCATATATTTT
>TRBV5-1|TRBJ2-6|few|-
CASSLEHRASGANVLTF
TGCGCCAGCAGCTTAGAACATAGGGCCTCTGGGGCCAACGTCCTGACTTTC
>TRBV7-2|TRBJ1-2|many|-
CASSLTVSENNYGYTF
TGTGCCAGCAGCCTAACGGTTTCAGAAAATAACTATGGCTACACCTTC
>TRBV12-3/TRBV12-4|TRBJ2-3|many|-
CASSFLKDTQYF
TGTGCCAGCAGTTTTCTAAAGGATACGCAGTATTTT
>TRBV6-6|TRBJ2-7|-|-
CASKQGTLTYEQYF
TGTGCCAGCAAACAGGGAACCCTCACCTACGAGCAGTACTTC
>TRBV2|TRBJ2-6|-|-
CASSPNHKAGANVLTF
TGTGCCAGCAGTCCAAACCATAAGGCTGGGGCCAACGTCCTGACTTTC
>TRBV27|TRBJ1-4|few|-
CASSPGWTNEKLFF
TGTGCCAGCAGTCCGGGGTGGACTAATGAAAAACTGTTTTTT
>TRBV12-3/TRBV12-4|TRBJ1-1|many|TRBD1
CASTLRTGQMNTEAFF
TGTGCCAGCACCCTTAGGACAGGACAGATGAACACTGAAGCTTTCTTT
>TRBV6-6|TRBJ2-7|many|-
CASRRQDYEQYF
TGTGCCAGCAGGCGACAGGACTACGAGCAGTACTTC
>TRBV7-3|TRBJ2-1|few|-
CASSPTPDRYNEQFF
TGTGCCAGCAGCCCGACTCCGGACCGTTACAATGAGCAGTTCTTC
>TRBV19|TRBJ2-1|-|-
CASSMLPWGSYNEQFF
TGTGCCAGTAGTATGCTGCCCTGGGGCTCCTACAATGAGCAGTTCTTC
>TRBV11-1|TRBJ2-1|few|TRBD2
CASSLQASGGYNEQFF
TGTGCCAGCAGCCTACAGGCTAGCGGGGGCTACAATGAGCAGTTCTTC
>TRBV13|TRBJ2-7|-|-
CASSGRVRGYEQYF
TGTGCCAGCAGCGGTAGGGTAAGGGGCTACGAGCAGTACTTC
>TRBV2|TRBJ2-2|-|-
CASSEAANGELFF
TGTGCCAGCAGTGAAGCGGCGAACGGGGAGCTGTTTTTT
>TRBV6-6|TRBJ2-7|-|-
CASREGSGSYEQYF
TGTGCCAGCAGGGAAGGAAGTGGGTCCTACGAGCAGTACTTC
>TRBV20-1|TRBJ2-7|-|-
CSASSQDSYEQYF
TGCAGTGCTAGCTCCCAGGACTCCTACGAGCAGTACTTC
>TRBV20-1|TRBJ2-7|-|-
CSGATGQTSYEQYF
TGCAGTGGCGCGACAGGACAAACTTCCTACGAGCAGTACTTC
>TRBV7-6|TRBJ2-2|-|TRBD1
CASSTTGTETTGELFF
TGTGCCAGCAGCACCACCGGGACAGAGACCACCGGGGAGCTGTTTTTT
>TRBV5-1|TRBJ1-1|few|-
CASSLAPDREAFF
TGCGCCAGCAGCTTGGCCCCGGACCGTGAAGCTTTCTTT
>TRBV7-9|TRBJ1-2|few|-
CASSLRVYGYTF
TGTGCCAGCAGCTTAAGGGTCTATGGCTACACCTTC
>TRBV14|TRBJ1-1|-|TRBD1
CASSQGLGQGTEAFF
TGTGCCAGCAGCCAGGGTTTAGGACAGGGCACTGAAGCTTTCTTT
>TRBV20-1|TRBJ2-2|few|TRBD2
CSAGPTSGDTGELFF
TGCAGTGCTGGCCCGACTAGCGGGGACACCGGGGAGCTGTTTTTT
>TRBV5-4|TRBJ2-2|many|TRBD1
CASSPGDRADTGELFF
TGTGCCAGCAGCCCGGGGGACAGGGCCGACACCGGGGAGCTGTTTTTT
>TRBV28|TRBJ1-2|few|-
CASTSRGVGGYTF
TGTGCCAGCACCTCTAGGGGGGTAGGAGGCTACACCTTC
>TRBV11-2|TRBJ2-2|-|TRBD1
CASRGQANTGELFF
TGTGCCAGCAGGGGACAGGCGAACACCGGGGAGCTGTTTTTT
>TRBV11-2|TRBJ2-5|many|TRBD2
CASSFVAGQETQYF
TGTGCCAGCAGCTTCGTAGCGGGACAAGAGACCCAGTACTTC
>TRBV4-3|TRBJ2-1|-|TRBD1
CASSQAPGTGGFSEQFF
TGCGCCAGCAGCCAAGCCCCCGGGACAGGGGGATTTAGTGAGCAGTTCTTC
>TRBV2|TRBJ2-1|few|TRBD2
CASKRTRSYNEQFF
TGTGCCAGCAAGCGGACTAGGTCCTACAATGAGCAGTTCTTC
>TRBV7-9|TRBJ1-1|-|-
CASSPWGGNTEAFF
TGTGCCAGCAGTCCCTGGGGGGGTAACACTGAAGCTTTCTTT
>TRBV10-2|TRBJ2-7|few|TRBD1
CASTDFGQGDEQYF
TGCGCCAGCACCGATTTTGGACAGGGGGACGAGCAGTACTTC
>TRBV15|TRBJ1-1|-|TRBD1
CATSRGRTGNTEAFF
TGTGCCACCAGCAGAGGAAGGACAGGGAACACTGAAGCTTTCTTT
>TRBV12-3/TRBV12-4|TRBJ2-3|-|-
CASSLVGTPKEDTQYF
TGTGCCAGCAGTTTAGTCGGGACACCAAAGGAGGATACGCAGTATTTT
>TRBV28|TRBJ1-1|few|TRBD1
CASSVRGGTEAFF
TGTGCCAGCAGTGTCAGGGGGGGGACTGAAGCTTTCTTT
>TRBV9|TRBJ1-5|few|-
CASSAAPGSNQPQHF
TGTGCCAGCAGCGCAGCCCCAGGGAGCAATCAGCCCCAGCATTTT
>TRBV4-3|TRBJ2-7|-|TRBD1
CASSQGQGSPNYEQYF
TGCGCCAGCAGCCAAGGACAGGGGTCCCCGAACTACGAGCAGTACTTC
>TRBV12-3/TRBV12-4|TRBJ1-5|many|-
CASSLGNKDNQPQHF
TGTGCCAGCAGTTTAGGCAACAAGGACAATCAGCCCCAGCATTTT
>TRBV7-9|TRBJ1-1|few|-
CASTSGGNTEAFF
TGTGCCAGCACCTCCGGGGGGAACACTGAAGCTTTCTTT
>TRBV6-4|TRBJ2-3|few|-
CASSRGQLSTDTQYF
TGTGCCAGCAGCCGAGGACAGTTAAGCACAGATACGCAGTATTTT
>TRBV20-1|TRBJ2-3|few|-
CSAPPGQKPTDTQYF
TGCAGTGCCCCACCCGGACAGAAACCAACAGATACGCAGTATTTT
>TRBV10-3|TRBJ2-1|few|-
CAISESSSTSYNEQFF
TGTGCCATCAGTGAGTCAAGCTCTACATCCTACAATGAGCAGTTCTTC